This TCR beta chain was captured in a study of blood T cell repertoires in COVID-19. About the research overall: The analysed material was cDNA or gDNA that came from T cells, B-cell-depleted T cells, or PBMCs.

In the source study's methods: Reference gene primer amplification gave nucleated cell count estimates. Profiled with immunoSEQ multiplex PCR; TCRdb holds only in-frame clones, not every one. That table supplies the V and J calls and clone size; D and trimming were determined from the DNA. The data show 200,000 or so clones, about four fifths seen once. Cohorts were based on clinical histories the participants reported. This CDR3 has 15 amino acids. Looked up from germline, CDR1 is SGHVS and CDR2 is FQNEAQ. The V gene lost 5 bases and the J gene lost 0 bases, with 11 bases spanning the gap. The chain uses TRBV7-8 and TRBJ2-1, with D possibly TRBD1 on 5 matching bases. Sequencing was carried out using PBMCs or T cells enriched from blood (not recorded which). This TCR was sampled from a woman aged 40 to 55 with acute COVID-19. CDR3 in DNA: TGTGCCAGCAGCCCGACAGAAAGCTCCTACAATGAGCAGTTCTTC. It specifies CASSPTESSYNEQFF. The whole variable domain, filled in from reference TRBV7-8 and TRBJ2-1, reads GAGVSQSPRYKVAKRGQDVALRCDPISGHVSLFWYQQALGQGPEFLTYFQNEAQLDKSGLPSDRFFAERPEGSVSTLKIQRTQQEDSAVYLCASSPTESSYNEQFFGPGTRLTVL.